This section outlines one T cell receptor (beta chain) sequence together with its context. This sample stems from a study of shared clonotypes between healthy human individuals. As for the study in general: Donors consisted of two women and three men between 18 and 49.

Assay runs were performed at deep level. In the original processing: ImmunoSEQ sequences covered only the junction and lacked quality scores; filtering therefore differed. TCRdb's copy holds only in-frame clones and misses some; the assay was immunoSEQ multiplex PCR. V, J and clone size are those of that table, while D and trimming were read from the DNA. The profile shows about 710,000 clones, 55% to 80% of them singletons. Germline-derived CDR1 and CDR2 are MDHEN and SYDVKM. The CDR3 spans 13 residues. V trimming: 6 bases; J trimming: 5 bases; junction bases outside the gene matches: 4. The J gene is TRBJ1-5, the V gene TRBV28; 7 bases agree with TRBD1. This sequence originates from a woman in her thirties in good health. The sequencing input was memory CD4+ T cells sorted from blood. The sample's subset: CD45RA-negative fraction. CDR3 region: CASRRTGDQPQHF. The CDR3 coding sequence is TGTGCCAGCAGACGGACAGGTGATCAGCCCCAGCATTTT.